The 29 T cell receptor beta chains below were found in one sample sequenced in a study of cytomegalovirus exposure and HLA in healthy donors. The PCR used 60 Vbeta and 13 Jbeta primers. Profiled with immunoSEQ multiplex PCR; TCRdb holds only in-frame clones, not every one. The repertoire holds around 50,000 clones, with approximately 83% as singletons. What was sequenced was PBMCs. These receptors were taken from a man in his forties or fifties in good health and CMV-seronegative.

CDR3 sequence reads: CASSSDSATNEKLFF. The CDR3 nucleotides are TGTGCCAGCTCATCCGACAGCGCAACTAATGAAAAACTGTTTTTT. The V and J genes are TRBV18 and TRBJ1-4, with D perhaps TRBD1 (5 bases). Trimming left V 5 bases short and J 0 bases short, with 10 bases between. CDR1 is KGHSH and CDR2 is LQKENI in the germline V gene. This CDR3 is built from 15 residues.

The chain employs TRBV5-1 and TRBJ2-2, with 11 positions matching TRBD2. Unmatched junction bases numbered 8, after V lost 0 bases and J lost 1 base. Germline CDR1 and CDR2: SGHRS and YFSETQ. CDR3 length: 19 amino acids. This CDR3 is CASSLVRLAGGKNTGELFF. CDR3 sequence (DNA): TGCGCCAGCAGCTTGGTGAGGCTAGCGGGGGGAAAGAACACCGGGGAGCTGTTTTTT. The full variable domain, rest sourced from reference TRBV5-1 and TRBJ2-2, is KAGVTQTPRYLIKTRGQQVTLSCSPISGHRSVSWYQQTPGQGLQFLFEYFSETQRNKGNFPGRFSGRQFSNSRSEMNVSTLELGDSALYLCASSLVRLAGGKNTGELFFGEGSRLTVL.

The chain couples TRBV20-1 to TRBJ1-1; D remains ambiguous. The V end was cut by 6 bases, the J end by 6 bases, with 11 bases between. The CDR3 has 11 amino acids. The germline gives CDR1 DFQATT, CDR2 SNEGSKA (reference sequence). CDR3 residues: CSALRSAEAFF. The DNA of the CDR3 is TGCAGTGCCCTACGATCTGCTGAAGCTTTCTTT.

The gene calls are TRBV29-1 and TRBJ2-4, with D possibly being TRBD1 (5 bases). Trimming removed 1 base from V and 0 bases from J, with 13 bases in between. CDR1 is SQVTM, CDR2 ANQGSEA, per germline. This CDR3 is built from 16 residues. The CDR3 loop reads CSVEAGWGIAKNIQYF. Written as DNA, the CDR3 is TGCAGCGTTGAAGCGGGCTGGGGCATAGCCAAAAACATTCAGTACTTC.

The CDR3 sequence is CASSPRTSGGTSTDTQYF. CDR3 DNA sequence: TGTGCCAGCAGTCCTAGGACTAGCGGGGGAACTAGCACAGATACGCAGTATTTT. This chain links TRBV2 with TRBJ2-3; 13 nucleotides align to TRBD2. The CDR3 consists of 18 residues. Looked up from germline, CDR1 is SNHLY and CDR2 is FYNNEI. The ends lost 5 bases at V and 0 bases at J; junction bases unmatched: 8.

This chain uses TRBV30 with TRBJ2-5; TRBD2 matches at 15 bases. V lost 3 bases, J lost 5 bases, and 4 bases stayed unmatched. The CDR3 sequence is 15 residues long. The germline V gene has CDR1 GTSNPN and CDR2 SVGIG (reference sequence). Here the CDR3 DNA reads TGTGCCTGGAGCGAGGGACTAGCGGGGGGTGAGACCCAGTACTTC. Encoded protein: CAWSEGLAGGETQYF.

The J gene is TRBJ1-2, the V gene TRBV10-3; 7 bases are shared with TRBD1. The CDR3 extends over 13 amino acids. The junction had 7 bases not matched to a gene; V was cut back by 10 bases and J by 2 bases. Germline CDR1 and CDR2: ENHRY and SYGVKD. CDR3: CATNGQVNYGYTF. CDR3 bases: TGTGCCACAAATGGACAGGTGAACTATGGCTACACCTTC.

The gene calls are TRBV25-1 and TRBJ2-7, with 8 bases that match TRBD2. The CDR3 runs 14 residues. The V gene end was trimmed by 10 bases and the J gene end by 2 bases; junction bases not matched to a gene: 10. Germline values: CDR1 MGHDK, CDR2 SYGVNS. CDR3 residues: CATQFSGTTYEQYF. Here the CDR3 DNA reads TGTGCCACCCAGTTTAGCGGGACCACCTACGAGCAGTACTTC.

This clone was detected once. The genes are TRBV5-1 and TRBJ1-1; D may be TRBD1 (6 bases). The CDR3 contains 15 residues. The germline V gene has CDR1 SGHRS and CDR2 YFSETQ. V was clipped by 1 base and J by 5 bases, with 15 bases between them. CDR3 sequence reads: CASSLRLQGLTEAFF. In DNA form, the CDR3 reads TGCGCCAGCAGCTTGCGTTTACAGGGTTTAACTGAAGCTTTCTTT.

This clone was detected only a few times. V and J are TRBV30 and TRBJ1-4, with D unresolved. This CDR3 is built from 15 residues. The V and J ends lost 2 bases and 1 base respectively, with 11 bases between them. Germline-derived CDR1 and CDR2 are GTSNPN and SVGIG (reference sequence). The chain's CDR3 is CAWSWVGGTNEKLFF. The CDR3 DNA sequence: TGTGCCTGGAGTTGGGTAGGAGGAACTAATGAAAAACTGTTTTTT.

This chain links TRBV25-1 with TRBJ2-7; TRBD2 matches at 12 bases. Germline CDR1 is MGHDK and CDR2 is SYGVNS. This CDR3 is 18 amino acids long. Trimming cost V 6 bases and J 2 bases; bases outside gene matches: 14. The CDR3 sequence: CASRVRRGTSGRPYEQYV. For the CDR3, the DNA is TGTGCCAGCAGAGTCCGGAGAGGGACTAGCGGGCGACCCTACGAGCAGTACGTC.

As for this clone: A read error may produce the germline difference seen at one junction end. V usage is TRBV7-9 and J usage is TRBJ1-2; D remains ambiguous. CDR3 length equals 12 residues. Germline V gene data show CDR1 as SEHNR and CDR2 as FQNEAQ (reference sequence). CDR3 bases: TGTTCCAGCAGCTTTTCAGACTATGGCTACACCTTC. Amino acids: CSSSFSDYGYTF. Drawing the rest from reference TRBV7-9 and TRBJ1-2, the complete variable domain is DTGVSQNPRHKITKRGQNVTFRCDPISEHNRLYWYRQTLGQGPEFLTYFQNEAQLEKSRLLSDRFSAERPKGSFSTLEIQRTEQGDSAMYLCSSSFSDYGYTFGSGTRLTVV.

The chain joins TRBV7-2 to TRBJ2-5; 9 nucleotides match TRBD2. The V segment lost 7 bases and the J segment 1 base; nucleotides outside the gene matches: 4. The CDR3 loop spans 14 amino acids. CDR1 and CDR2 (germline): SGHTA, FQGNSA. CDR3: CASNRGGGQETQYF. CDR3 in DNA: TGTGCCAGCAATCGCGGGGGGGGCCAAGAGACCCAGTACTTC.

This chain uses TRBV2 with TRBJ2-7; 13 bases are shared with TRBD2. Germline CDR1 reads SNHLY; CDR2 reads FYNNEI. The CDR3 extends over 16 amino acids. V shed 1 base and J 3 bases; nucleotides not matched to a gene: 3. CDR3 sequence reads: CASSEGLAGGLYEQYV. The CDR3 DNA reads TGTGCCAGCAGTGAAGGACTAGCGGGGGGCCTCTACGAGCAGTACGTC.

V gene TRBV18 combines with J gene TRBJ2-7; TRBD1 matches at 7 bases. Germline V gene lookup returns CDR1 KGHSH and CDR2 LQKENI. Trimming at V came to 4 bases and at J to 5 bases, leaving 5 bases not matched to a gene. The CDR3 spans 13 residues. The CDR3 sequence: CASSQDRNDEQYV. DNA of the CDR3: TGTGCCAGCTCACAGGACAGGAATGACGAGCAGTACGTC.

The chain joins TRBV6-6 to TRBJ1-4; 9 bases fit TRBD1. CDR3 length equals 16 residues. Germline V gene data show CDR1 as MNHNY and CDR2 as SVGAGI (reference sequence). V gave up 0 bases and J gave up 8 bases; unmatched junction bases: 7. This CDR3 reads CASSYSWDRVGEKLFF. Here the CDR3 DNA reads TGTGCCAGCAGTTACTCTTGGGACAGGGTAGGCGAAAAACTGTTTTTT.

CDR3 nucleotide sequence: TGTGCCAGCAGTTATCTCGGGACAGGGATCACCGGGGAGCTGTTTTTT. It encodes CASSYLGTGITGELFF. The chain joins TRBV6-5 to TRBJ2-2, with 9 bases fitting TRBD1. The ends lost 3 bases at V and 4 bases at J; junction bases unmatched: 6. The germline V gene encodes CDR1 MNHEY and CDR2 SVGAGI. This CDR3 has 16 residues.

This clone was counted a single time. The J gene is TRBJ2-3, the V gene TRBV7-2; no clear D gene. This CDR3 comprises 13 residues. Trimming took off 1 base at V and 4 bases at J, with 6 bases between the two ends. Germline values: CDR1 SGHTA, CDR2 FQGNSA. The CDR3 sequence is CASSLGLADTQYF. In DNA, the CDR3 is TGTGCCAGCAGCTTAGGTCTAGCAGATACGCAGTATTTT. Combining the CDR3 with reference TRBV7-2 and TRBJ2-3 gives the whole variable domain GAGVSQSPSNKVTEKGKDVELRCDPISGHTALYWYRQSLGQGLEFLIYFQGNSAPDKSGLPSDRFSAERTGGSVSTLTIQRTQQEDSAVYLCASSLGLADTQYFGPGTRLTVL.

The chain recombines TRBV29-1 with TRBJ2-5, with 7 bases fitting TRBD2. J was trimmed by 4 bases and V by 4 bases; bases with no gene match: 15. CDR1 is SQVTM, CDR2 ANQGSEA, per germline. The CDR3 runs to 16 residues. CDR3 nucleotides: TGCAGCGTTGGGGGGGGAGGTGACCGGGCTCGAGAGACCCAGTACTTC. The encoded protein is CSVGGGGDRARETQYF.

The V and J genes are TRBV11-1 and TRBJ2-1; 12 nucleotides line up with TRBD1. Germline assignment: CDR1 SGHAT and CDR2 FQDESV (reference sequence). The CDR3 is 16 residues long. The ends lost 5 bases at V and 8 bases at J; junction bases unmatched: 10. The CDR3 nucleotides read TGTGCCAGCAGCCCTGGGACAGGGGGCGGATTGTATGAGCAGTTCTTC. This gives the protein CASSPGTGGGLYEQFF.

V is TRBV18 and J is TRBJ2-2; TRBD2 is a possible D gene (5 bases). V lost 4 bases and J lost 3, with 6 bases in between. Germline V gives CDR1 KGHSH, CDR2 LQKENI. This CDR3 region has 13 residues. The CDR3 DNA follows: TGTGCCAGCTCACAGGAGGACACCGGGGAGCTGTTTTTT. Translation gives CASSQEDTGELFF. Filled out from reference TRBV18 and TRBJ2-2, the complete variable domain reads NAGVMQNPRHLVRRRGQEARLRCSPMKGHSHVYWYRQLPEEGLKFMVYLQKENIIDESGMPKERFSAEFPKEGPSILRIQQVVRGDSAAYFCASSQEDTGELFFGEGSRLTVL.

The chain carries TRBV5-1 and TRBJ2-3; D might be TRBD1 (5 bases). Trimming shortened V by 0 bases and J by 1 base, and 9 bases separated the two germline ends. This CDR3 contains 15 residues. Germline V gene lookup returns CDR1 SGHRS and CDR2 YFSETQ. CDR3 in amino acids: CASSLDRQRTDTQYF. The CDR3, as DNA: TGCGCCAGCAGCTTGGACAGACAGCGCACAGATACGCAGTATTTT. Full variable domain (missing parts from reference TRBV5-1 and TRBJ2-3): KAGVTQTPRYLIKTRGQQVTLSCSPISGHRSVSWYQQTPGQGLQFLFEYFSETQRNKGNFPGRFSGRQFSNSRSEMNVSTLELGDSALYLCASSLDRQRTDTQYFGPGTRLTVL.

This clone has a handful of counts. V and J are TRBV6-6 and TRBJ2-1, with 13 bases identical to TRBD2. This CDR3 is 13 amino acids long. J gave up 8 bases and V 8 bases, and 3 bases lay outside the gene matches. Germline values: CDR1 MNHNY, CDR2 SVGAGI (reference sequence). CDR3 protein: CASRLAGGDEQFF. CDR3 bases: TGTGCCAGCCGACTAGCGGGGGGCGATGAGCAGTTCTTC.

The rearrangement uses TRBV7-2 and TRBJ1-5; TRBD1 is a possible D gene (6 bases). Trimming took 5 bases from V and 6 from J, leaving 11 bases between them. CDR3 length equals 13 residues. Germline assignment: CDR1 SGHTA and CDR2 FQGNSA. Here the CDR3 DNA reads TGTGCCAGCAGCCCGGGAGGGGGTCAGCCCCAGCATTTT. Amino acids: CASSPGGGQPQHF.

As to this clone: A read error may account for a junction end that differs from germline. This chain links TRBV7-9 with TRBJ1-1; D remains ambiguous. The CDR3 consists of 12 residues. The V gene's germline CDR1 is SEHNR and CDR2 FQNEAQ (reference sequence). The CDR3 coding sequence is TGTTCCAGCAGTTTATCGGTATCGGAAGCTTTCTTT. Encoded protein: CSSSLSVSEAFF.

The V call is TRBV7-2, the J call TRBJ2-7; TRBD1 is a possible D gene (6 bases). Germline CDR1 is SGHTA and CDR2 is FQGNSA. The CDR3 sequence is 16 residues long. Between the trimmed V and J ends, which lost 3 bases and 4 bases, there was a span of 19 bases. CDR3 sequence reads: CASSLSEATGKYEQYF. The DNA of the CDR3 is TGTGCCAGCAGCTTGTCGGAAGCAACAGGGAAATACGAGCAGTACTTC.

This clone was detected once. The chain combines TRBV5-4 with TRBJ1-2; the D is unclear. The CDR3 is 13 amino acids. Trimming left V 0 bases short and J 3 bases short, with 6 bases between. Germline CDR1 SGHNT, CDR2 YYREEE (reference sequence). The chain's CDR3 is CASSLDGYYGYTF. The CDR3 DNA sequence: TGTGCCAGCAGCTTGGACGGGTACTATGGCTACACCTTC.

Concerning this clone: The junction differs from germline at one of its ends, possibly a read error. The V and J genes are TRBV29-1 and TRBJ1-3; 8 bases fit TRBD1. The CDR3 is 17 amino acids. Germline V gives CDR1 SQVTM, CDR2 ANQGSEA. The CDR3 DNA sequence: TGCAGCGTTGGCATGGGCAAGGGACAGGACACTGGAAACGCCATATATTTT. This sequence encodes CSVGMGKGQDTGNAIYF. The full variable domain, completed using reference TRBV29-1 and TRBJ1-3, is SAVISQKPSRDICQRGTSLTIQCQVDSQVTMMFWYRQQPGQSLTLIATANQGSEATYESGFVIDKFPISRPNLTFSTLTVSNMSPEDSSIYLCSVGMGKGQDTGNAIYFGEGSWLTVV.

The chain employs TRBV5-6 and TRBJ1-1, with D uncertain. V lost 4 bases, J lost 3 bases, and 13 bases lay in between. Germline V gene lookup returns CDR1 SGHDT and CDR2 YYEEEE. The CDR3 has 14 residues. The CDR3 nucleotides read TGTGCCAGCAGCAAGTCGGGCGGGGACACTGAAGCTTTCTTT. It encodes CASSKSGGDTEAFF.